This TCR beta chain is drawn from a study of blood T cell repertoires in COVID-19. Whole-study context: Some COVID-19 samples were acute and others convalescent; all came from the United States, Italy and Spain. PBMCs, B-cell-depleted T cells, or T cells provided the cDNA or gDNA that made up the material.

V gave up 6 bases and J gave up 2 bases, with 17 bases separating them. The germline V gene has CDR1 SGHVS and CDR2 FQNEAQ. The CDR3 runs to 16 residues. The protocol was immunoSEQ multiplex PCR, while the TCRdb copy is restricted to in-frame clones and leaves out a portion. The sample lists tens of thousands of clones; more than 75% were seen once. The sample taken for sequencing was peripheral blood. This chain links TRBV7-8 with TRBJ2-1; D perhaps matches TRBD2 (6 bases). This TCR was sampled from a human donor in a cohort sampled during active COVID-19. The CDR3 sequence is CASRQRRDGAYNEQFF. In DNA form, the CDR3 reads TGTGCCAGCAGACAAAGGCGGGACGGTGCCTACAATGAGCAGTTCTTC. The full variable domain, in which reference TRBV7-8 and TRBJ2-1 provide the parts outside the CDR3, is GAGVSQSPRYKVAKRGQDVALRCDPISGHVSLFWYQQALGQGPEFLTYFQNEAQLDKSGLPSDRFFAERPEGSVSTLKIQRTQQEDSAVYLCASRQRRDGAYNEQFFGPGTRLTVL.